A selection of T cell receptor beta chains follows, all from one sample in a study of T cell responses to AZD1222 COVID-19 vaccine. Sequencing used immunoSEQ multiplex PCR; TCRdb keeps in-frame clones, though not all of them. Of over 85,000 clones listed, around 90% were seen once; the top ten hold about 5.4%. This material consisted of peripheral blood, taken 28 days after the second AZD1222 dose. The receptor set was obtained from an adult who received the AZD1222 COVID-19 vaccine. Each CDR3 is given with its conserved first and last residue. A D gene is named only where the DNA matches it firmly. Rows may omit the clone size; those that give it use once, few, many or a size class.

J	D	V	size	DNA	CDR3
TRBJ1-4	NA	TRBV28	few	TGTGCCAGCAGAGAAACGGGCACAACTAATGAAAAACTGTTTTTT	CASRETGTTNEKLFF
TRBJ1-1	NA	TRBV27	NA	TGTGCCAGCAGTTTGGGGGGGGCCACTGAAGCTTTCTTT	CASSLGGATEAFF
TRBJ1-5	NA	TRBV19	NA	TGTGCCAGTAGTATAGATGCGGGGGAGGGCAATCAGCCCCAGCATTTT	CASSIDAGEGNQPQHF
TRBJ2-5	NA	TRBV4-3	NA	TGCGCCAGCAGCCAAGCCCGAACAGGACAAGAGACCCAGTACTTC	CASSQARTGQETQYF
TRBJ2-7	TRBD1	TRBV4-1	NA	TGCGCCAGCAGCCACAAAGACGGGACAGGGTACGAGCAGTACTTC	CASSHKDGTGYEQYF
TRBJ1-6	TRBD1	TRBV2	NA	TGTGCCAGCGAAATCTGGGACAGCCATAATTCACCCCTCCACTTT	CASEIWDSHNSPLHF
TRBJ2-2	NA	TRBV7-2	NA	TGTGCCAGCAGCTTAGGGCGGCGCGACAGGAACTGGAACACCGGGGAGCTGTTTTTT	CASSLGRRDRNWNTGELFF
TRBJ2-1	TRBD1	TRBV7-2	NA	TGTGCCAGCAGCTTAAACCGGATGGGACAGGAGCAGTTCTTC	CASSLNRMGQEQFF
TRBJ1-1	NA	TRBV2	NA	TGTGCCAGTAAACGGCTGAACACTGAAGCTTTCTTT	CASKRLNTEAFF
TRBJ2-7	TRBD1	TRBV29-1	NA	TGCAGCGTTGGGGGACAGACCTACGAGCAGTACTTC	CSVGGQTYEQYF
TRBJ1-5	NA	TRBV6-5	NA	TGTGCCAGCAGTTATTCCGGAGGCAATCAGCCCCAGCATTTT	CASSYSGGNQPQHF
TRBJ2-7	NA	TRBV5-5	NA	TGTGCCAGCAGTGCTGACTACGAGCAGTACTTC	CASSADYEQYF
TRBJ1-2	NA	TRBV27	NA	TGTGCCAGCAGTTTATCGTCGGGGTATGGCTACACCTTC	CASSLSSGYGYTF
TRBJ2-1	NA	TRBV7-8	NA	TGTGCCAGCAGCTTATGGGTGGGGCTAGGACTTCTAGGCAATGAGCAGTTCTTC	CASSLWVGLGLLGNEQFF
TRBJ1-4	TRBD1	TRBV7-6	NA	TGTGCCAGCAGCTTAGGCAGACAGGGTCGAAGCGAAAAACTGTTTTTT	CASSLGRQGRSEKLFF
TRBJ2-2	NA	TRBV9	NA	TGTGCCAGCAGCTCGGGGGACACCGGGGAGCTGTTTTTT	CASSSGDTGELFF
TRBJ2-7	TRBD2	TRBV6-2/TRBV6-3	NA	TGTGCCAGCAGTCGGGGGGTCTACGAGCAGTACTTC	CASSRGVYEQYF
TRBJ1-1	NA	TRBV28	NA	TGTGCCAGCAGTTTCGGCCAGTTGAACACTGAAGCTTTCTTT	CASSFGQLNTEAFF
TRBJ1-1	NA	TRBV29-1	NA	TGCAGCGTTGCTGGTGTTCTCAACACTGAAGCTTTCTTT	CSVAGVLNTEAFF
TRBJ1-3	NA	TRBV5-1	NA	TGCGCCAGCAGCTTGGAACAAGAAAACACCATATATTTT	CASSLEQENTIYF
TRBJ1-4	TRBD1	TRBV4-2	NA	TGTGCCAGCAGCCAGACACGAGGGACAGGGGATGAAAAACTGTTTTTT	CASSQTRGTGDEKLFF
TRBJ2-7	TRBD1	TRBV19	NA	TGTGCCAGTAGTACGGGGACAGGGGGCTACGAGCAGTACTTC	CASSTGTGGYEQYF
TRBJ1-2	NA	TRBV3-1/TRBV3-2	NA	TGTGCCAGCAGCCACCTGGGGGGCAGGGGCTATGGCTACACCTTC	CASSHLGGRGYGYTF
TRBJ1-2	NA	TRBV27	NA	TGTGCCAGCAGTTTATCGACGAGGGCGGCTAACTATGGCTACACCTTC	CASSLSTRAANYGYTF
TRBJ1-2	NA	TRBV19	NA	TGTGCCAGTAGTATCACCGGGGCCTACAACTATGGCTACACCTTC	CASSITGAYNYGYTF
TRBJ2-1	NA	TRBV5-1	NA	TGCGCCAGCAGCTTGGCTACAGGGACATCGGTAGGCGATGAGCAGTTCTTC	CASSLATGTSVGDEQFF
TRBJ1-1	NA	TRBV6-5	NA	TGTGCCAGCAGCACGACAGCACAGGGAACTGAAGCTTTCTTT	CASSTTAQGTEAFF
TRBJ2-7	NA	TRBV28	NA	TGTGCCAGCAGTTTTATGGGACGCGAGCAGTACTTC	CASSFMGREQYF
TRBJ2-3	TRBD1	TRBV2	NA	TGTGCCAGCGACAGGGACCGAACCTTAGATACGCAGTATTTT	CASDRDRTLDTQYF
TRBJ2-2	NA	TRBV24-1	NA	TGTGCCACCCAGTTGTATGACACCGGGGAGCTGTTTTTT	CATQLYDTGELFF
TRBJ2-2	NA	TRBV6-5	NA	TGTGCCAGCAGTCCCGGGACACACACCGGGGAGCTGTTTTTT	CASSPGTHTGELFF
TRBJ2-6	NA	TRBV27	NA	TGTGCCAGCAGTTTCCTGAGGGTAGGGCTTGTTGGGGCCAACGTCCTGACTTTC	CASSFLRVGLVGANVLTF
TRBJ1-2	NA	TRBV6-2/TRBV6-3	NA	TGTGCCAGCAGTTCCCAGGCGGGCTACACCTTC	CASSSQAGYTF
TRBJ1-3	NA	TRBV29-1	NA	TGCAGCGCCCGGACTGTAGGGGGAAACACCATATATTTT	CSARTVGGNTIYF
TRBJ2-3	TRBD2	TRBV2	NA	TGTGCCAGCAGTGGGTGGACTAGCGGGACGAACACAGATACGCAGTATTTT	CASSGWTSGTNTDTQYF
TRBJ1-6	NA	TRBV27	NA	TGTGCCAGCAGCCCCTATAATTCACCCCTCCACTTT	CASSPYNSPLHF
TRBJ2-3	NA	TRBV7-8	NA	TGTGCCAGCAGCTTAGCGGGGGCCACAGATACGCAGTATTTT	CASSLAGATDTQYF
TRBJ1-1	TRBD1	TRBV5-6	NA	TGTGCCAGCAGCCCGATACTATTAAGGACAGGCTTCATGAACACTGAAGCTTTCTTT	CASSPILLRTGFMNTEAFF
TRBJ2-3	NA	TRBV4-1	NA	TGCGCCAGCAGTCTTGACTCCACAGATACGCAGTATTTT	CASSLDSTDTQYF
TRBJ1-1	NA	TRBV6-5	NA	TGTGCCAGCAATCAGAGGGCACTGAACACTGAAGCTTTCTTT	CASNQRALNTEAFF
TRBJ1-1	NA	TRBV5-4	NA	TGTGCCAGCAGCTTGGCACGGCGAAACACTGAAGCTTTCTTT	CASSLARRNTEAFF
TRBJ1-2	TRBD1	TRBV6-6	NA	TGTGCCAGCAGGACCACAGGGGAGGGCTATGGCTACACCTTC	CASRTTGEGYGYTF
TRBJ2-5	NA	TRBV3-1/TRBV3-2	NA	TGTGCCAGCAGCCCCGACTGGGGGGGCACGGAGACCCAGTACTTC	CASSPDWGGTETQYF